This record covers a single T cell receptor (beta chain). The target antigen is unknown. Reliance was placed on clinical symptoms, serum thyroxine, TRAb, thyroid ultrasound and orbital computed tomography for diagnosis. Germline CDR1 and CDR2: DFQATT and SNEGSKA (reference sequence). Trimming removed 1 base from V and 3 bases from J; junction bases left unmatched: 0. CDR3 length equals 13 residues. The TCR beta CDR3 regions underwent amplification from RNA transcripts. RT-PCR was first run with HTBI primers, then multiplex PCR in a second round. TCRdb independently ran MiXCR on the multiplex PCR reads; one entry per CDR3 protein. Of around 170,000 distinct CDR3 sequences in the sample, under 40% were seen once. The record originates from a study of Graves' ophthalmopathy and Graves' hyperthyroidism. Study-level points and caveats: Prediction of ophthalmopathy progression reached roughly 70% sensitivity and approximately 73% specificity.

The V gene is TRBV20-1, the J gene TRBJ1-1; 9 bases align to TRBD1. This TCR was sampled from a woman aged 40 to 50 with Graves' ophthalmopathy. The sample taken for sequencing was peripheral blood. The CDR3 nucleotides are TGCAGTGCTAGAGGACAGGGGGACACTGAAGCTTTCTTT. Its translation: CSARGQGDTEAFF.